The rows below give T cell receptor beta chains drawn from one sample of a study of Ad26.COV2.S vaccination and SARS-CoV-2 variants. TCRdb keeps only in-frame clones here, not all; method: immunoSEQ multiplex PCR. The profile shows 440,000 or so clones, over 80% of them singletons. Material: peripheral blood, obtained in a trial of Ad26.COV2.S vaccine versus placebo. All receptors come from a person between 18 and 60 years old who received the Ad26.COV2.S COVID-19 vaccine or a placebo. Each CDR3 is given with its conserved first and last residue. D genes are given only for firm matches. Expanded clones get a size class; other rows say once, few or many, or leave the size out.

j_gene	abundance	d_gene	v_gene	CDR3nt	CDR3aa
TRBJ2-7	.	.	TRBV6-5	TGTGCCAGCACTCACAGGAGCTCCTACGAGCAGTACTTC	CASTHRSSYEQYF
TRBJ2-5	.	.	TRBV7-9	TGTGCCAGCAGCTTACGGGGGCAAGAGACCCAGTACTTC	CASSLRGQETQYF
TRBJ2-2	once	.	TRBV4-3	TGCGCCAGCAGCCAGGAGGACCGAAGGTTTAGCACCGGGGAGCTGTTTTTT	CASSQEDRRFSTGELFF
TRBJ1-1	.	TRBD1	TRBV4-3	TGCGCCAGCAGCCAATCAGACAGGGACACTGAAGCTTTCTTT	CASSQSDRDTEAFF
TRBJ1-2	.	.	TRBV5-1	TGCGCCAGCAGCCTCAACCGAAACGGCTACACCTTC	CASSLNRNGYTF
TRBJ1-4	once	.	TRBV4-3	TGCGCCAGCAGCCAAGGGGTCGACAGCTCAACTAATGAAAAACTGTTTTTT	CASSQGVDSSTNEKLFF
TRBJ2-7	.	.	TRBV3-1/TRBV3-2	TGTGCCAGCAGCCACCCTATTAGCTCCTACGAGCAGTACTTC	CASSHPISSYEQYF
TRBJ1-5	.	.	TRBV27	TGTGCCAGCAGAGGCGGACTTAGCAATCAGCCCCAGCATTTT	CASRGGLSNQPQHF
TRBJ1-5	.	.	TRBV5-1	TGCGCCAGCAGCTTGGAGTTTTGCGCTCCGAGGACCGGCAGCAATCAGCCCCAGCATTTT	CASSLEFCAPRTGSNQPQHF
TRBJ2-3	.	.	TRBV24-1	TGTGCCACCAGTGATTTGGGGGTTGCTACAGATACGCAGTATTTT	CATSDLGVATDTQYF
TRBJ1-5	.	.	TRBV7-9	TGTGCCAGCAGCCCTACACCGGTTGTGGGGGAATTCCAGCCCCAGCATTTT	CASSPTPVVGEFQPQHF
TRBJ1-1	.	.	TRBV7-9	TGTGCCAGCAGCTCCCATTACCCAGAAGCTTTCTTT	CASSSHYPEAFF
TRBJ2-3	.	.	TRBV10-3	TGTGCCATCAGTGAGTCCGAGGACTTATTCACAGATACGCAGTATTTT	CAISESEDLFTDTQYF
TRBJ1-2	.	.	TRBV19	TGTGCCAGTAGTCCCGCTCCAGGGAACTATGGCTACACCTTC	CASSPAPGNYGYTF
TRBJ1-1	.	.	TRBV29-1	TGCAGCATAGGGACGGGGAACACTGAAGCTTTCTTT	CSIGTGNTEAFF
TRBJ2-4	.	.	TRBV12-5	TGTGCTAGTGGTCCGGGACGGATGGGCCTAGCCAAAAACATTCAGTACTTC	CASGPGRMGLAKNIQYF
TRBJ2-1	.	.	TRBV6-6	TGTGCCAGCAGTTACTCGGCTACAGAGCAGTTCTTC	CASSYSATEQFF
TRBJ1-1	.	.	TRBV29-1	TGCAGCGTGGAAGGGAGGGAGTCGGGCGACACTGAAGCTTTCTTT	CSVEGRESGDTEAFF
TRBJ1-5	.	TRBD1	TRBV7-8	TGTGCCAGCAGCTTAAGGAACGCGGCCAGGGGGCTCGGCAATCAGCCCCAGCATTTT	CASSLRNAARGLGNQPQHF
TRBJ2-3	once	TRBD2	TRBV15	TGTGCCACCAGCCGAAGACTAGCGTCCCCAGATACGCAGTATTTT	CATSRRLASPDTQYF
TRBJ2-7	.	.	TRBV29-1	TGCAGCGTTGGGGACGGCTACGAGCAGTACTTC	CSVGDGYEQYF
TRBJ2-7	.	.	TRBV27	TGTGCCAGCAGTTCGAGCTCAGGGGCTGCCTACGAGCAGTACTTC	CASSSSSGAAYEQYF
TRBJ2-2	.	.	TRBV6-2/TRBV6-3	TGTGCCAGCAGTTACTCGTATACAGACCGGAACACCGGGGAGCTGTTTTTT	CASSYSYTDRNTGELFF
TRBJ2-3	.	TRBD2	TRBV11-2	TGTGCCAGCAGCTTGTTAGCGGGGGGCAGCACAGATACGCAGTATTTT	CASSLLAGGSTDTQYF
TRBJ2-3	.	TRBD2	TRBV27	TGTGCCAGCAGTTTGTTGATAGCGGGGGGGCCTGAGAAAGATACGCAGTATTTT	CASSLLIAGGPEKDTQYF
TRBJ1-2	.	.	TRBV27	TGTGCCAGCAGTCCCCGTGGGGTCGACGGCTACACCTTC	CASSPRGVDGYTF